This T cell receptor beta chain originates from a study of T cell responses to AZD1222 COVID-19 vaccine. Germline trimming cut 6 bases from V and 0 bases from J; bases unmatched to any gene: 2. The germline gives CDR1 MNHEY, CDR2 SMNVEV (reference sequence). The CDR3 is made up of 14 amino acids. The table came from immunoSEQ multiplex PCR; TCRdb's copy has only in-frame clones and leaves some out. The sample shows approximately 150,000 clones, 85% to 95% of them seen only once. The rearrangement links TRBV27 to TRBJ2-7, with TRBD2 matching 10 bases. Sample: peripheral blood, taken on day 0 of AZD1222 vaccination. The receptor was derived from an adult in good health. CDR3: CASRLAGGSYEQYF. CDR3 nucleotides: TGTGCCAGCAGATTAGCGGGGGGCTCCTACGAGCAGTACTTC.